This section outlines one TCR beta chain sequence together with its context. This CDR3 spans 11 amino acids. Germline values: CDR1 SNHLY, CDR2 FYNNEI. V was cut by 5 bases and J by 8 bases, with 6 bases left in between. This record comes from a study of CD8+ T cells in alopecia areata. Extracted RNA was reverse transcribed, and the resulting cDNA served as sequencing template. Profiling relied on immunoSEQ multiplex PCR, and the TCRdb table lists in-frame clones only, not all of them. The sample gives approximately 91,000 clones, 35% to 50% of which show up once; 0.7% to 0.95% is in the top ten. Both CD4+ and CD8+ T cells were separated by sorting PBMCs.

J is TRBJ1-4 and V is TRBV2; no clear D gene. Sequenced sample: CD4+ T cells sorted from blood. The TCR originated in a human donor with alopecia areata. The CDR3 coding sequence is TGTGCCAGCAGTTTCTACGAAAAACTGTTTTTT. Translation: CASSFYEKLFF.